The 16 T cell receptor beta chains presented below share a single source sample, sequenced in a study of blood T cell repertoires in COVID-19. Some clones are missing from TCRdb's copy, which holds only in-frame ones; the method was immunoSEQ multiplex PCR. The table includes nearly 35,000 clones, less than 85% detected once. Sequencing was performed on peripheral blood. The origin of the receptors is a human donor with acute or convalescent COVID-19. The donor label of this sample is uncertain.

The chain employs TRBV19 and TRBJ2-4; D may be TRBD2 (6 bases). Germline CDR1 and CDR2: LNHDA and SQIVND (reference sequence). The CDR3 has 15 amino acids. V was shortened by 7 bases and J by 3 bases, with 16 bases between the two germline ends. CDR3 region: CASTHPEGSKNIQYF. For the CDR3, the DNA is TGTGCCAGTACCCACCCGGAGGGGAGCAAAAACATTCAGTACTTC. Together with reference TRBV19 and TRBJ2-4, the CDR3 gives the full variable domain: DGGITQSPKYLFRKEGQNVTLSCEQNLNHDAMYWYRQDPGQGLRLIYYSQIVNDFQKGDIAEGYSVSREKKESFPLTVTSAQKNPTAFYLCASTHPEGSKNIQYFGAGTRLSVL.

This rearrangement joins TRBV7-3 to TRBJ2-2; 7 positions match TRBD1. The junction had 5 bases not matched to a gene; V was cut back by 2 bases and J by 5 bases. The CDR3 sequence is 15 residues long. Germline V lookup: CDR1 SGHTA, CDR2 FQGTGA. CDR3 nucleotide sequence: TGTGCCAGCAGCTTAGAGGGGGCAAGTACCGGGGAGCTGTTTTTT. It translates to CASSLEGASTGELFF. The full variable domain, with the rest looked up from reference TRBV7-3 and TRBJ2-2, is GAGVSQTPSNKVTEKGKYVELRCDPISGHTALYWYRQSLGQGPEFLIYFQGTGAADDSGLPNDRFFAVRPEGSVSTLKIQRTERGDSAVYLCASSLEGASTGELFFGEGSRLTVL.

The chain recombines TRBV5-6 with TRBJ2-2, with a weak D call TRBD1 (6 bases). In germline, CDR1 is SGHDT, CDR2 YYEEEE. Trimming cost V 4 bases and J 4 bases, with 14 bases left between them. This CDR3 has 15 residues. CDR3 amino acids: CASSLQGMGTGELFF. The CDR3 region has the DNA TGTGCCAGCAGCCTACAGGGTATGGGCACCGGGGAGCTGTTTTTT.

J is TRBJ1-2 and V is TRBV7-2; 8 nucleotides align to TRBD1. J lost 7 bases, V lost 5 bases, and 15 bases had no gene match. Per germline, CDR1 SGHTA and CDR2 FQGNSA. This CDR3 is built from 16 residues. The CDR3 nucleotides read TGTGCCAGCAGCCGTGCACAGGGGGTAGGGTCTGGTGGCTACACCTTC. Its protein is CASSRAQGVGSGGYTF.

This chain connects TRBV7-2 to TRBJ1-1; D unresolved. V was clipped by 6 bases and J by 5 bases, with 16 bases between them. Per germline, CDR1 SGHTA and CDR2 FQGNSA. The CDR3 has 14 amino acids. CDR3 sequence: CASRGSGGRTEAFF. CDR3 nucleotide sequence: TGTGCCAGCAGGGGTTCCGGCGGGCGGACTGAAGCTTTCTTT.

This chain links TRBV25-1 with TRBJ1-3; D gene ambiguous. The V gene lost 2 bases and the J gene lost 0 bases, with 8 bases spanning the gap. The CDR3 runs 15 residues. Germline loops: CDR1 MGHDK, CDR2 SYGVNS. The CDR3 here is CASSEDGLSGNTIYF. The CDR3, as DNA: TGTGCCAGCAGTGAAGATGGCCTCTCTGGAAACACCATATATTTT. Full variable domain (remainder filled in from reference TRBV25-1 and TRBJ1-3): EADIYQTPRYLVIGTGKKITLECSQTMGHDKMYWYQQDPGMELHLIHYSYGVNSTEKGDLSSESTVSRIRTEHFPLTLESARPSHTSQYLCASSEDGLSGNTIYFGEGSWLTVV.

The chain joins TRBV13 to TRBJ2-3; TRBD2 agrees at 12 bases. This CDR3 has 16 amino acids. V gave up 4 bases and J gave up 4 bases; unmatched junction bases: 6. CDR1 PRHDT and CDR2 FYEKMQ come from the germline V gene (reference sequence). CDR3 sequence (DNA): TGTGCCAGCAGCTCCGCTAGCGGGGGGGGCGCAGATACGCAGTATTTT. Its protein product is CASSSASGGGADTQYF.

The chain recombines TRBV30 with TRBJ1-6; D is unclear. The CDR3 spans 14 residues. The V end was cut by 1 base, the J end by 4 bases, with 8 bases between. In germline, CDR1 is GTSNPN, CDR2 SVGIG (reference sequence). CDR3 nucleotides: TGTGCCTGGAGTGGGGCCCTTTATAATTCACCCCTCCACTTT. Its protein product is CAWSGALYNSPLHF. The entire variable domain, with the rest obtained from reference TRBV30 and TRBJ1-6, is as follows: SQTIHQWPATLVQPVGSPLSLECTVEGTSNPNLYWYRQAAGRGLQLLFYSVGIGQISSEVPQNLSASRPQDRQFILSSKKLLLSDSGFYLCAWSGALYNSPLHFGNGTRLTVT.

V and J are TRBV5-8 and TRBJ1-1; D not resolved. The CDR3 length is 13 residues. Trimming removed 1 base at V and 2 bases at J, with 6 bases between. Germline V gene lookup returns CDR1 SGHTS and CDR2 YDEGEE. For the CDR3, the DNA is TGTGCCAGCAGCTTGCAACACAACACTGAAGCTTTCTTT. It specifies CASSLQHNTEAFF.

The chain has TRBV10-3 and TRBJ1-1; TRBD1 might be the D (5 bases). Trimming pared 7 bases from V and 1 base from J, leaving 7 bases between. CDR1 and CDR2 from the germline V gene are ENHRY and SYGVKD. The CDR3 length is 12 residues. The CDR3 nucleotides read TGTGCCATCACGGGGGAGAACACTGAAGCTTTCTTT. Residues: CAITGENTEAFF.

This chain uses TRBV11-2 with TRBJ2-1, with a tentative D call TRBD2 (7 bases). The CDR3 covers 16 residues. Germline values: CDR1 SGHAT, CDR2 FQNNGV. With 5 bases removed from V and 7 bases from J, the gap between germline ends came to 21 bases. CDR3 residues: CASSPIWGGRSNEQFF. CDR3 DNA: TGTGCCAGCAGCCCCATATGGGGGGGGCGATCGAATGAGCAGTTCTTC.

The chain recombines TRBV5-4 with TRBJ2-5; D is unresolved. CDR1 is SGHNT, CDR2 YYREEE, per germline (reference sequence). V dropped 3 bases and J dropped 0 bases, with 12 bases sitting between them. The CDR3 has 15 residues. In DNA form, the CDR3 reads TGTGCCAGCAGCTCCCCAGTGTCCAACCAAGAGACCCAGTACTTC. Its translation is CASSSPVSNQETQYF.

The genes are TRBV7-9 and TRBJ1-2; D gene unclear. V lost 1 base, J lost 8 bases, and 14 bases lay in between. CDR1 and CDR2 from the germline V gene are SEHNR and FQNEAQ (reference sequence). The CDR3 extends over 14 amino acids. The CDR3: CASSLGVGSLGYTF. The DNA for the CDR3 is TGTGCCAGCAGCTTAGGGGTGGGCTCGCTAGGCTACACCTTC.

This sequence joins TRBV28 and TRBJ2-1; 9 bases match TRBD1. Germline CDR1 and CDR2: MDHEN and SYDVKM. The junction had 8 bases not matched to a gene; V was cut back by 8 bases and J by 3 bases. There are 15 residues in the CDR3. Here the CDR3 DNA reads TGTGCCAGCCTGTTGGGGACAGGGAACTACAATGAGCAGTTCTTC. As protein: CASLLGTGNYNEQFF.

The V gene is TRBV5-4, the J gene TRBJ2-2, with D perhaps matching TRBD1 (5 bases). Between the trimmed V and J ends, which lost 4 bases and 4 bases, there was a span of 8 bases. This CDR3 has 13 amino acids. The germline V gene has CDR1 SGHNT and CDR2 YYREEE (reference sequence). The CDR3 DNA reads TGTGCCAGCAGCGCAGACAGCACCGGGGAGCTGTTTTTT. Protein: CASSADSTGELFF.

This clone was detected a few times. This chain connects TRBV24-1 to TRBJ2-7; D possibly corresponds to TRBD1 (5 bases). There are 15 residues in the CDR3. From germline, CDR1 is KGHDR and CDR2 SFDVKD. The V end was cut by 3 bases, the J end by 2 bases, with 13 bases between. CDR3 sequence reads: CATSDPQGIPYEQYF. DNA for the CDR3: TGTGCCACCAGTGATCCCCAGGGTATCCCCTACGAGCAGTACTTC.